Shown below are 25 T cell receptor beta chains from a single sample sequenced in a study of shared T cell receptors in the human thymus (dated by TCRdb to about 2021). The library was prepared using the immunoSEQ multiplex PCR assay. In TCRdb, the immuneACCESS table is reduced to in-frame sequences with V and J assigned. These tables do not hold every clone; where another copy was compared, an unresolved V gene accounts for under half, and the others remain unexplained. The table for this sample lists about 380,000 clones; about 95% of them were counted only once. 0.015% to 0.02% of the sample is held by the ten biggest clonotypes. Source material: thymocytes. The receptors were sampled from a human donor.

This sequence joins TRBV28 and TRBJ1-1; a possible D gene is TRBD1 (5 bases). Per germline, CDR1 MDHEN and CDR2 SYDVKM. The CDR3 has 14 residues. The V and J ends lost 3 bases and 11 bases respectively, with 19 bases between them. The CDR3 spells CASSFSRWGLRAFF. In DNA form, the CDR3 reads TGTGCCAGCAGTTTTTCCAGGTGGGGCTTACGGGCTTTCTTT.

V usage is TRBV6-1 and J usage is TRBJ2-7; D not resolved. The CDR3 extends over 14 amino acids. Trimming removed 7 bases from V and 9 bases from J, with 22 bases in between. Germline V CDR1 and CDR2: MNHNS, SASEGT. CDR3 sequence: CASKVVSSGFGQYF. The CDR3 bases are TGTGCCAGCAAGGTAGTCAGCTCCGGATTCGGGCAGTACTTC.

This chain links TRBV27 with TRBJ2-7; possibly TRBD2 for D (5 bases). Germline-derived CDR1 and CDR2 are MNHEY and SMNVEV (reference sequence). The CDR3 spans 13 residues. V lost 5 bases, J lost 6 bases, and 14 bases lay in between. This CDR3 reads CASSPWEGSEQYF. The CDR3 DNA sequence: TGTGCCAGCAGTCCCTGGGAAGGGAGCGAGCAGTACTTC.

The chain couples TRBV6-5 to TRBJ2-1; 8 positions agree with TRBD2. The CDR3 runs to 15 residues. The junction had 7 bases not matched to a gene; V was cut back by 6 bases and J by 3 bases. The V gene's germline CDR1 is MNHEY and CDR2 SVGAGI. The CDR3 bases are TGTGCCAGCAGCCACGTAGCGGGAAACTACAATGAGCAGTTCTTC. This gives the protein CASSHVAGNYNEQFF.

CDR3 coding DNA: TGCGCCAGCAGCCCGCAGGGGGCAGGCTACAATGAGCAGTTCTTC. This gives the protein CASSPQGAGYNEQFF. This chain connects TRBV5-1 to TRBJ2-1; 8 positions match TRBD1. From germline, CDR1 is SGHRS and CDR2 YFSETQ. The CDR3 is 15 amino acids. The V gene end was trimmed by 4 bases and the J gene end by 3 bases; junction bases not matched to a gene: 6.

The chain links TRBV4-3 to TRBJ1-2; no firm D call. Trimming removed 0 bases at V and 3 bases at J, with 11 bases between. Germline V gene data show CDR1 as LGHNA and CDR2 as YSLEER. The CDR3 loop spans 15 amino acids. The CDR3 DNA follows: TGCGCCAGCAGCCAAGATACCGCGATTGACTATGGCTACACCTTC. This gives the protein CASSQDTAIDYGYTF.

The V call is TRBV5-1, the J call TRBJ2-1; the match to TRBD1 covers 7 bases. The V gene's germline CDR1 is SGHRS and CDR2 YFSETQ. After removal of 2 bases from V and 14 bases from J, the junction contained 10 bases not matched to a gene. The CDR3 has 13 amino acids. CDR3 loop: CASSFRLTGKKFF. The DNA for the CDR3 is TGCGCCAGCAGCTTCCGACTGACAGGGAAGAAGTTCTTC.

The V and J genes are TRBV7-6 and TRBJ2-1; TRBD2 matches at 10 bases. J gave up 0 bases and V 4 bases, and 6 bases lay outside the gene matches. CDR3 size: 17 residues. The germline CDR1 and CDR2 sequences are SGHVS and FNYEAQ. For the CDR3, the DNA is TGTGCCAGCAGCTCACTTAGCGGGAGGATCTCCTACAATGAGCAGTTCTTC. This gives the protein CASSSLSGRISYNEQFF. The complete variable domain, with remaining parts taken from reference TRBV7-6 and TRBJ2-1, reads GAGVSQSPRYKVTKRGQDVALRCDPISGHVSLYWYRQALGQGPEFLTYFNYEAQQDKSGLPNDRFSAERPEGSISTLTIQRTEQRDSAMYRCASSSLSGRISYNEQFFGPGTRLTVL.

The chain carries TRBV14 and TRBJ2-5, with D maybe TRBD1 (6 bases). Per germline, CDR1 SGHDN and CDR2 FVKESK. The CDR3 consists of 18 residues. The V end lost 4 bases, the J end lost 1 base, and 22 bases lay between the germline ends. The CDR3 region is CASSPPPCRDKVQETQYF. The CDR3 nucleotides are TGTGCCAGCAGCCCCCCCCCGTGTAGGGACAAGGTCCAAGAGACCCAGTACTTC.

V gene TRBV7-9 combines with J gene TRBJ1-4; D might be TRBD1 (5 bases). Looked up from germline, CDR1 is SEHNR and CDR2 is FQNEAQ (reference sequence). This CDR3 has 16 residues. Trimming took 4 bases from V and 2 from J, leaving 14 bases between them. The CDR3 nucleotides read TGTGCCAGCAGCTCCATTATGGGGGGGACTAATGAAAAACTGTTTTTT. This translates into CASSSIMGGTNEKLFF.

This chain links TRBV27 with TRBJ1-4; TRBD1 matches 7 bases. The CDR3 is made up of 15 amino acids. Germline CDR1 is MNHEY and CDR2 is SMNVEV (reference sequence). V dropped 5 bases and J dropped 5; count of bases not matched to a gene: 8. The CDR3 loop is CASSLRDSKNEKLFF. In DNA, the CDR3 is TGTGCCAGCAGTCTCCGGGACAGCAAGAATGAAAAACTGTTTTTT.

The chain recombines TRBV27 with TRBJ2-7, with D possibly TRBD1 on 5 matching bases. In germline, CDR1 is MNHEY, CDR2 SMNVEV (reference sequence). The CDR3 is 13 amino acids. The V end lost 2 bases, the J end lost 6 bases, and 11 bases lay between the germline ends. CDR3 region: CASSLQGDPEQYF. The CDR3, as DNA: TGTGCCAGCAGTTTACAAGGGGATCCCGAGCAGTACTTC.

The chain couples TRBV6-1 to TRBJ2-7; D is unresolved. The CDR3 has 12 residues. V shed 1 base and J shed 12 bases, with 13 bases lying between them. Looked up from germline, CDR1 is MNHNS and CDR2 is SASEGT. In nucleotides, the CDR3 is TGTGCCAGCAGTGAAGAGAACGGGTGGATGTACTTC. Translated: CASSEENGWMYF.

The genes are TRBV9 and TRBJ2-3, with 10 bases identical to TRBD1. CDR1 is SGDLS, CDR2 YYNGEE, per germline. The CDR3 totals 16 residues. V was clipped by 3 bases and J by 0 bases; unmatched bases: 4. The CDR3 bases are TGTGCCAGCAGCGGGGGGACAGGGGCTAGCACAGATACGCAGTATTTT. Translating it yields CASSGGTGASTDTQYF.

The chain has TRBV7-9 and TRBJ1-5; D not resolved. This CDR3 comprises 13 residues. Germline V CDR1 and CDR2: SEHNR, FQNEAQ (reference sequence). V lost 1 base and J lost 5, with 6 bases in between. The CDR3 DNA reads TGTGCCAGCAGCTTAGACCGGGATCAGCCCCAGCATTTT. Translated, it gives CASSLDRDQPQHF.

The rearrangement uses TRBV7-9 and TRBJ2-7; D ambiguous. CDR3 length: 13 amino acids. Trimming removed 1 base at V and 4 bases at J, with 8 bases between. Looked up from germline, CDR1 is SEHNR and CDR2 is FQNEAQ (reference sequence). CDR3 sequence reads: CASSLVSGYEQYF. The CDR3 coding sequence is TGTGCCAGCAGCTTAGTATCTGGGTACGAGCAGTACTTC.

This clone showed up just once. This sequence joins TRBV7-9 and TRBJ2-1, with 7 bases that match TRBD1. Per the germline V gene, CDR1 is SEHNR and CDR2 is FQNEAQ (reference sequence). This CDR3 is 18 amino acids long. V lost 5 bases to trimming and J lost 2 bases; unmatched junction nucleotides: 15. Here the CDR3 DNA reads TGTGCCAGCAGCCCATGGATGGGACACAGGGGAGCCTACAATGAGCAGTTCTTC. Amino acid sequence: CASSPWMGHRGAYNEQFF.

J is TRBJ2-1 and V is TRBV12-5; 10 nucleotides match TRBD2. CDR3 length: 16 amino acids. Germline-derived CDR1 and CDR2 are LGHNT and FRNRAP. V was clipped by 4 bases and J by 5 bases; unmatched bases: 8. The CDR3 DNA is TGTGCTAGTGGTTCGTTAGCGGGAGGATTGGACAATGAGCAGTTCTTC. Amino acids: CASGSLAGGLDNEQFF.

The chain joins TRBV7-9 to TRBJ2-3; 7 bases are a match to TRBD2. The CDR3 consists of 17 residues. V trimming: 2 bases; J trimming: 1 base; junction bases outside the gene matches: 9. The germline V gene has CDR1 SEHNR and CDR2 FQNEAQ (reference sequence). CDR3 sequence reads: CASSLYCAGEGTDTQYF. CDR3 in DNA: TGTGCCAGCAGCTTATATTGTGCGGGAGAGGGCACAGATACGCAGTATTTT.

The CDR3 DNA is TGTGCCAGCAGCGTAACCTACAATGAGCAGTTCTTC. This codes for CASSVTYNEQFF. The V and J genes are TRBV11-2 and TRBJ2-1; D gene ambiguous. Trimming shortened V by 5 bases and J by 2 bases, and 4 bases separated the two germline ends. This CDR3 is built from 12 residues. Germline V gene lookup returns CDR1 SGHAT and CDR2 FQNNGV.

This clone came up once. This rearrangement joins TRBV7-3 to TRBJ2-1, with 16 bases identical to TRBD2. With V trimmed by 4 bases and J by 5 bases, 17 bases remained unmatched. In germline, CDR1 is SGHTA, CDR2 FQGTGA. This CDR3 is 21 amino acids long. The chain's CDR3 is CASSSAGTSGRAYLLDNEQFF. DNA for the CDR3: TGTGCCAGCAGCTCAGCTGGGACTAGCGGGAGGGCCTACCTACTTGACAATGAGCAGTTCTTC.

The chain has TRBV6-5 and TRBJ1-2; D uncertain. The CDR3 sequence is 16 residues long. In germline, CDR1 is MNHEY, CDR2 SVGAGI. Trimming removed 0 bases from V and 2 bases from J, with 13 bases in between. CDR3 residues: CASSYSWATTNYGYTF. CDR3 nucleotides: TGTGCCAGCAGTTACTCCTGGGCCACGACCAACTATGGCTACACCTTC.

This chain uses TRBV5-4 with TRBJ1-1; 9 nucleotides align to TRBD1. CDR3 length: 18 amino acids. The trim removed 4 bases at V and 1 base at J, leaving 14 bases unmatched. CDR1 SGHNT and CDR2 YYREEE come from the germline V gene (reference sequence). CDR3 in DNA: TGTGCCAGCAGCCCACCGGGACAGGGTAGTTTGGGGAACACTGAAGCTTTCTTT. Amino acids: CASSPPGQGSLGNTEAFF.

J is TRBJ1-1 and V is TRBV27; D gene ambiguous. Trimming left V 1 base short and J 5 bases short, with 14 bases between. CDR1 is MNHEY, CDR2 SMNVEV, per germline (reference sequence). The CDR3 spans 15 residues. DNA of the CDR3: TGTGCCAGCAGTTTATTGGTGGATTTAGGGACTGAAGCTTTCTTT. Encoded protein: CASSLLVDLGTEAFF.

This chain links TRBV5-4 with TRBJ2-5; TRBD2 agrees at 8 bases. After removal of 4 bases from V and 6 bases from J, the junction contained 17 bases not matched to a gene. Germline V gene sequence: CDR1 SGHNT, CDR2 YYREEE (reference sequence). CDR3 length: 17 amino acids. CDR3 in DNA: TGTGCCAGCAGCGACGGACTTCGGGCGGGAGGAACAAAGACCCAGTACTTC. This encodes CASSDGLRAGGTKTQYF.